The 26 T cell receptor beta chains below all came from one sample that was sequenced in a study of beta chain features in type 1 diabetes. Every isolated RNA sample was fully reverse transcribed, so sequencing captured expressed TCRB transcripts. Assay used: immunoSEQ multiplex PCR; TCRdb lists only in-frame clones, some missing. This repertoire shows 500,000 to 700,000 clones, around 16% found once; its top ten account for around 0.095%. Sample: naive CD4+ T cells from blood. These receptors originate from a man younger than 35 in good health.

The V call is TRBV28, the J call TRBJ2-7; TRBD2 is a possible D gene (5 bases). V lost 4 bases, J lost 0 bases, and 16 bases lay in between. There are 16 residues in the CDR3. Looked up from germline, CDR1 is MDHEN and CDR2 is SYDVKM. In DNA form, the CDR3 reads TGTGCCAGCAGTTCAACCGGACTCCCGAGCTCCTACGAGCAGTACTTC. Its translation is CASSSTGLPSSYEQYF.

This clone turned up a few times. The same CDR3 is also encoded by other DNA sequences in this sample. V and J are TRBV28 and TRBJ2-7, with TRBD1 matching 9 bases. Germline V gene lookup returns CDR1 MDHEN and CDR2 SYDVKM. J lost 1 base, V lost 0 bases, and 1 base had no gene match. The CDR3 is made up of 15 amino acids. CDR3 sequence reads: CASSLWGQGSYEQYF. In nucleotides, the CDR3 is TGTGCCAGCAGTTTATGGGGACAGGGTTCCTACGAGCAGTACTTC.

This clone has a handful of counts. The J gene is TRBJ2-1, the V gene TRBV10-3, with TRBD2 identical over 11 bases. The germline V gene has CDR1 ENHRY and CDR2 SYGVKD. This CDR3 spans 15 amino acids. Trimming cost V 10 bases and J 3 bases; bases outside gene matches: 8. CDR3 loop: CATGIAGGSYNEQFF. CDR3 in DNA: TGTGCCACTGGGATAGCGGGAGGGAGCTACAATGAGCAGTTCTTC.

The chain couples TRBV2 to TRBJ2-7; D gene uncertain. Trimming stripped 10 bases from V and 0 bases from J, with 22 bases between. This CDR3 region has 16 residues. Per the germline V gene, CDR1 is SNHLY and CDR2 is FYNNEI. In nucleotides, the CDR3 is TGTGCCATCTTCCGGATGGAGACTTGGAACTCCTACGAGCAGTACTTC. It codes for CAIFRMETWNSYEQYF.

This clone was observed a few times. The chain couples TRBV7-4 to TRBJ2-7; D remains unclear. The CDR3 extends over 12 amino acids. Germline assignment: CDR1 SGHVT and CDR2 SQSDAQ. V was cut by 3 bases and J by 5 bases, with 8 bases left in between. The CDR3 DNA follows: TGTGCCAGCAGCTTGATCAGACACGAGCAGTACTTC. It is translated as CASSLIRHEQYF. The variable domain in full, completed from reference TRBV7-4 and TRBJ2-7, reads GAGVSQSPRYKVAKRGRDVALRCDSISGHVTLYWYRQTLGQGSEVLTYSQSDAQRDKSGRPSGRFSAERPERSVSTLKIQRTEQGDSAVYLCASSLIRHEQYFGPGTRLTVT.

In its sample, this clone was seen a few times. The rearrangement links TRBV7-9 to TRBJ2-3, with D possibly matching TRBD1 (6 bases). Trimming pared 8 bases from V and 5 bases from J, leaving 14 bases between. The length of the CDR3 is 13 residues. The V gene's germline CDR1 is SEHNR and CDR2 FQNEAQ (reference sequence). DNA of the CDR3: TGTGCCAGCGGATTACAGGGTGGAGATACGCAGTATTTT. Its translation is CASGLQGGDTQYF. The whole variable domain, filled in from reference TRBV7-9 and TRBJ2-3, reads DTGVSQNPRHKITKRGQNVTFRCDPISEHNRLYWYRQTLGQGPEFLTYFQNEAQLEKSRLLSDRFSAERPKGSFSTLEIQRTEQGDSAMYLCASGLQGGDTQYFGPGTRLTVL.

The CDR3 nucleotides read TGTGCCAGCAGCTACGGGACTAGCGGCGTCGATGAGCAGTTCTTC. This gives the protein CASSYGTSGVDEQFF. The chain employs TRBV9 and TRBJ2-1, with 11 positions matching TRBD2. The CDR3 extends over 15 amino acids. The trim removed 4 bases at V and 8 bases at J, leaving 8 bases unmatched. Germline-derived CDR1 and CDR2 are SGDLS and YYNGEE.

The chain combines TRBV7-8 with TRBJ2-7, with 8 nucleotides matching TRBD1. CDR3 length equals 14 residues. CDR1 SGHVS and CDR2 FQNEAQ come from the germline V gene. The V segment lost 7 bases and the J segment 3 bases; nucleotides outside the gene matches: 8. CDR3 sequence reads: CASTKGQASYEQYF. The CDR3 DNA is TGTGCCAGCACGAAGGGACAGGCGAGCTACGAGCAGTACTTC. Looking up the rest from reference TRBV7-8 and TRBJ2-7 gives the full variable domain: GAGVSQSPRYKVAKRGQDVALRCDPISGHVSLFWYQQALGQGPEFLTYFQNEAQLDKSGLPSDRFFAERPEGSVSTLKIQRTQQEDSAVYLCASTKGQASYEQYFGPGTRLTVT.

Only a few counts were recorded for this clone. The V gene is TRBV5-6, the J gene TRBJ2-1; weak D call: TRBD1 (6 bases). The germline V and J ends were trimmed by 0 bases and 5 bases, with 15 bases remaining between them. The CDR3 is 16 residues long. The germline CDR1 and CDR2 sequences are SGHDT and YYEEEE. The CDR3 DNA is TGTGCCAGCAGCTTGGCCACAGGGCAGTATCACAATGAGCAGTTCTTC. Its protein is CASSLATGQYHNEQFF.

The V and J genes are TRBV12-5 and TRBJ2-1; TRBD2 agrees at 7 bases. V dropped 0 bases and J dropped 3; count of bases not matched to a gene: 5. CDR3 size: 16 residues. Germline V gene sequence: CDR1 LGHNT, CDR2 FRNRAP. The CDR3 bases are TGTGCTAGTGGTTTGGTACTGGCTAGCGGCTACAATGAGCAGTTCTTC. Translating gives CASGLVLASGYNEQFF.

The sample holds a few counts of this clone. The chain links TRBV7-2 to TRBJ2-7, with 10 bases lining up with TRBD1. The length of the CDR3 is 15 residues. The germline CDR1 and CDR2 sequences are SGHTA and FQGNSA. V lost 5 bases to trimming and J lost 2 bases; unmatched junction nucleotides: 6. The CDR3 DNA sequence: TGTGCCAGCAGCCCCCGGACAGGGGGACCCTACGAGCAGTACTTC. This gives the protein CASSPRTGGPYEQYF. The full variable domain, completed using reference TRBV7-2 and TRBJ2-7, is GAGVSQSPSNKVTEKGKDVELRCDPISGHTALYWYRQSLGQGLEFLIYFQGNSAPDKSGLPSDRFSAERTGGSVSTLTIQRTQQEDSAVYLCASSPRTGGPYEQYFGPGTRLTVT.

The sample holds a few counts of this clone. Mismatch with germline at one junction end may stem from a read error. The chain links TRBV13 to TRBJ1-2; 7 nucleotides line up with TRBD1. This CDR3 region has 11 residues. The germline gives CDR1 PRHDT, CDR2 FYEKMQ (reference sequence). The CDR3 is CASSLEGQTAF. The CDR3 region has the DNA TGTGCCAGCAGCTTAGAGGGACAGACTGCCTTC.

The gene calls are TRBV7-9 and TRBJ1-2; D call uncertain. This CDR3 spans 14 amino acids. V was pared by 3 bases and J by 8 bases, with 16 bases between. Germline V gene lookup returns CDR1 SEHNR and CDR2 FQNEAQ (reference sequence). The CDR3 nucleotides read TGTGCCAGCAGCTTTTCCGGGGTTTTGGAAGGCTACACCTTC. This codes for CASSFSGVLEGYTF.

The chain links TRBV7-2 to TRBJ2-7, with D possibly being TRBD2 (5 bases). V dropped 1 base and J dropped 3 bases, with 13 bases sitting between them. The CDR3 loop spans 15 amino acids. Germline V CDR1 and CDR2: SGHTA, FQGNSA. DNA of the CDR3: TGTGCCAGCAGCTTAGGTAGCGCGCCTAACTACGAGCAGTACTTC. Amino acids: CASSLGSAPNYEQYF.

This clone turned up a few times. The chain combines TRBV7-9 with TRBJ2-4; 10 bases are a match to TRBD1. The J segment lost 2 bases and the V segment lost 5 bases, leaving 6 bases of the junction unmatched. CDR3 length: 16 amino acids. From germline, CDR1 is SEHNR and CDR2 FQNEAQ (reference sequence). The CDR3 reads CASSPWTGGTKNIQYF. In DNA, the CDR3 is TGTGCCAGCAGCCCCTGGACAGGGGGGACCAAAAACATTCAGTACTTC.

The V gene is TRBV2, the J gene TRBJ2-6, with 9 bases identical to TRBD1. Germline values: CDR1 SNHLY, CDR2 FYNNEI. J was trimmed by 4 bases and V by 6 bases; bases with no gene match: 10. CDR3 length equals 17 residues. CDR3 coding DNA: TGTGCCAGCAGCGGGACAGGGACAATAGCCGGGGCCAACGTCCTGACTTTC. Protein product: CASSGTGTIAGANVLTF.

This clone has a handful of counts. The CDR3 sequence is CASSLQGSETQYF. CDR3 coding DNA: TGTGCCAGCAGCTTACAGGGAAGCGAGACCCAGTACTTC. The chain couples TRBV5-4 to TRBJ2-5; perhaps TRBD1 as D (6 bases). The V gene lost 2 bases and the J gene lost 5 bases, with 10 bases spanning the gap. Germline V gene data show CDR1 as SGHNT and CDR2 as YYREEE (reference sequence). This CDR3 region has 13 residues.

This clone was recorded a few times. Distinct nucleotide sequences in the sample also encode this CDR3. The rearrangement links TRBV7-2 to TRBJ2-1; D is perhaps TRBD2 (6 bases). In germline, CDR1 is SGHTA, CDR2 FQGNSA. The germline V and J ends were trimmed by 1 base and 9 bases, with 10 bases remaining between them. This CDR3 has 13 residues. CDR3 coding DNA: TGTGCCAGCAGCTTAGAGAGGCGGGGTGAGCAGTTCTTC. Amino acid sequence: CASSLERRGEQFF.

This clone was seen more than once but under ten times. This chain joins TRBV27 and TRBJ2-6; 9 nucleotides line up with TRBD2. Trimming at V came to 5 bases and at J to 0 bases, leaving 5 bases not matched to a gene. The CDR3 contains 17 residues. Germline assignment: CDR1 MNHEY and CDR2 SMNVEV (reference sequence). CDR3 residues: CASSLAGISSGANVLTF. CDR3 sequence (DNA): TGTGCCAGCAGTCTAGCGGGGATCTCCTCTGGGGCCAACGTCCTGACTTTC.

The chain carries TRBV25-1 and TRBJ1-1; D not resolved. In germline, CDR1 is MGHDK, CDR2 SYGVNS. Trimming removed 1 base from V and 1 base from J, with 7 bases in between. This CDR3 region has 14 residues. The CDR3 nucleotides read TGTGCCAGCAGTGAATGGGAAGGGAACACTGAAGCTTTCTTT. As protein: CASSEWEGNTEAFF.

This clone was recorded a few times. The CDR3 sequence is CASSPGLAENIQYF. The CDR3 DNA reads as TGTGCCAGCAGCCCCGGACTAGCGGAAAACATTCAGTACTTC. V and J are TRBV7-9 and TRBJ2-4; 10 nucleotides align to TRBD2. The CDR3 is made up of 14 amino acids. Trimming cost V 5 bases and J 5 bases; bases outside gene matches: 3. Germline V gene sequence: CDR1 SEHNR, CDR2 FQNEAQ (reference sequence).

Details on this clone: This same CDR3 is encoded by further DNA sequences in the sample. The chain couples TRBV14 to TRBJ2-7, with D hard to call. V shed 1 base and J shed 3 bases, with 4 bases lying between them. CDR1 and CDR2 from the germline V gene are SGHDN and FVKESK. The CDR3 spans 12 residues. CDR3 sequence: CASSQARYEQYF. CDR3 in DNA: TGTGCCAGCAGCCAAGCTCGCTACGAGCAGTACTTC.

The V and J genes are TRBV9 and TRBJ1-1; perhaps TRBD1 as D (6 bases). Trimming shortened V by 0 bases and J by 1 base, and 10 bases separated the two germline ends. The CDR3 is made up of 15 amino acids. Germline V gene data show CDR1 as SGDLS and CDR2 as YYNGEE. The DNA of the CDR3 is TGTGCCAGCAGCGTAGGGCGGACAGCGAACACTGAAGCTTTCTTT. Protein: CASSVGRTANTEAFF.

The chain uses TRBV11-3 and TRBJ2-7; D is possibly TRBD1 (6 bases). V shed 3 bases and J shed 6 bases, with 12 bases lying between them. This CDR3 is 13 amino acids long. Germline assignment: CDR1 SGHNT and CDR2 YENEEA. This CDR3 reads CASSLEQGSEQYF. DNA for the CDR3: TGTGCCAGCAGCTTGGAACAGGGCTCCGAGCAGTACTTC.

This clone was seen more than once but under ten times. The chain's CDR3 is CAISASGRGYEQFF. DNA of the CDR3: TGTGCCATCAGTGCCAGCGGGAGAGGCTATGAGCAGTTCTTC. The J gene is TRBJ2-1, the V gene TRBV10-3; TRBD2 matches 8 bases. Looked up from germline, CDR1 is ENHRY and CDR2 is SYGVKD. V was clipped by 4 bases and J by 8 bases; unmatched bases: 7. The CDR3 contains 14 residues.

This clone showed up many times. The chain links TRBV14 to TRBJ2-1; tentatively, D is TRBD1 (6 bases). The CDR3 extends over 19 amino acids. V was trimmed by 0 bases and J by 0 bases, leaving 18 bases between them. Germline-derived CDR1 and CDR2 are SGHDN and FVKESK. This CDR3 is CASSQERGFRDTSYNEQFF. In DNA form, the CDR3 reads TGTGCCAGCAGCCAAGAAAGGGGGTTCAGGGACACCTCCTACAATGAGCAGTTCTTC.